These 27 T cell receptor beta chains were sequenced from one sample in a study of blood T cell repertoires in COVID-19. Method: immunoSEQ multiplex PCR; TCRdb's copy keeps in-frame clones and lacks some. Among a few hundred thousand clones listed, approximately 82% were seen once. Sequencing input: peripheral blood. These receptors were taken from a woman in her thirties or forties who had recovered from COVID-19.

The DNA of the CDR3 is TGTGCCAGCAGCCAAGGACAGCTACCCCCGGGACGAGGCTACACCTTC. This encodes CASSQGQLPPGRGYTF. This chain links TRBV13 with TRBJ1-2, with D maybe TRBD1 (6 bases). The CDR3 has 16 amino acids. CDR1 and CDR2 (germline): PRHDT, FYEKMQ (reference sequence). Trimming took off 5 bases at V and 8 bases at J, with 24 bases between the two ends.

The V and J genes are TRBV12-3 or TRBV12-4 and TRBJ2-3; a possible D gene is TRBD2 (7 bases). The CDR3 sequence is 13 residues long. Trimming took off 4 bases at V and 10 bases at J, with 15 bases between the two ends. The CDR3 protein is CASSSLGGAPQYF. In DNA, the CDR3 is TGTGCCAGCAGTTCTTTGGGGGGGGCGCCGCAGTATTTT.

The chain carries TRBV6-6 and TRBJ1-5; TRBD1 agrees at 7 bases. This CDR3 spans 14 amino acids. After removal of 8 bases from V and 4 bases from J, the junction contained 8 bases not matched to a gene. CDR1 MNHNY and CDR2 SVGAGI come from the germline V gene (reference sequence). DNA of the CDR3: TGTGCCAGCGGGCTGGGGACAGTTAATCAGCCCCAGCATTTT. This sequence encodes CASGLGTVNQPQHF.

Notes on this clone: Its ends do not fully match the called genes, so a read error is possible. CDR3 sequence: CASSIAPQTGPGWPQHF. The CDR3 DNA reads as TGTGCCAGCAGCATAGCCCCCCAGACAGGGCCAGGGTGGCCCCAGCATTTT. The J gene is TRBJ1-5, the V gene TRBV7-2; 7 nucleotides agree with TRBD1. Germline V gene lookup returns CDR1 SGHTA and CDR2 FQGNSA. The CDR3 is 17 residues long. Together with reference TRBV7-2 and TRBJ1-5, the CDR3 gives the full variable domain: GAGVSQSPSNKVTEKGKDVELRCDPISGHTALYWYRQSLGQGLEFLIYFQGNSAPDKSGLPSDRFSAERTGGSVSTLTIQRTQQEDSAVYLCASSIAPQTGPGWPQHFGDGTRLSIL.

The chain is built from TRBV10-3 and TRBJ1-5; D gene uncertain. Germline CDR1 and CDR2: ENHRY and SYGVKD. Trimming cost V 2 bases and J 0 bases, with 8 bases left between them. CDR3 size: 15 residues. This CDR3 reads CAISERGDSNQPQHF. The CDR3 DNA sequence: TGTGCCATCAGTGAGCGCGGTGATAGCAATCAGCCCCAGCATTTT.

For this clone: Within the sample, other DNA sequences also encode this same CDR3. The J gene is TRBJ1-4, the V gene TRBV5-5, with 8 positions matching TRBD1. The germline V gene has CDR1 SGHKS and CDR2 YYEKEE (reference sequence). This CDR3 has 14 residues. V lost 5 bases and J lost 7; bases outside the gene matches: 7. The CDR3 DNA follows: TGTGCCAGCAGTCTCCAGGGGGCAAGTGAAAAACTGTTTTTT. It codes for CASSLQGASEKLFF.

The chain recombines TRBV23-1 with TRBJ1-2, with D possibly being TRBD1 (6 bases). TRBV23-1 is noted as an ORF with a role that remains uncertain. This CDR3 is built from 14 residues. V dropped 2 bases and J dropped 1 base, with 8 bases sitting between them. CDR3 in amino acids: CASSQPQGNYGYTF. The DNA for the CDR3 is TGCGCCAGCAGTCAACCACAGGGTAACTATGGCTACACCTTC.

The chain carries TRBV4-3 and TRBJ1-6, with a weak D call TRBD1 (6 bases). The CDR3 runs 16 residues. V was trimmed by 4 bases and J by 10 bases, leaving 20 bases between them. Germline CDR1 reads LGHNA; CDR2 reads YSLEER. The chain's CDR3 is CASSLGDTGLGSPLHF. CDR3 DNA: TGCGCCAGCAGCCTCGGTGACACAGGGTTAGGCTCACCCCTCCACTTT.

The V call is TRBV7-2, the J call TRBJ2-2; TRBD1 matches at 9 bases. The V segment lost 4 bases and the J segment 5 bases; nucleotides outside the gene matches: 8. The CDR3 runs to 16 residues. Germline loops: CDR1 SGHTA, CDR2 FQGNSA. CDR3 amino acids: CASSSGQGHRTGELFF. For the CDR3, the DNA is TGTGCCAGCAGCTCGGGACAGGGTCATCGTACCGGGGAGCTGTTTTTT.

A few counts support this clone. This chain connects TRBV5-8 to TRBJ2-5; 7 bases match TRBD1. The germline V gene has CDR1 SGHTS and CDR2 YDEGEE. The V segment lost 0 bases and the J segment 4 bases; nucleotides outside the gene matches: 15. The CDR3 is 18 residues long. The CDR3 region has the DNA TGTGCCAGCAGCTTGGGGGATTGGGACAGCACGAATAGAGAGACCCAGTACTTC. Translation: CASSLGDWDSTNRETQYF.

As DNA, the CDR3 is TGTGCCAGCAGTCGAGATCAGGGTGAAGCTTTCTTT. Protein: CASSRDQGEAFF. This rearrangement joins TRBV6-2 or TRBV6-3 to TRBJ1-1, with TRBD1 as a possible D gene (5 bases). V lost 5 bases and J lost 7, with 11 bases in between. CDR3 size: 12 residues. Looked up from germline, CDR1 is MNHEY and CDR2 is SVGEGT.

The chain uses TRBV19 and TRBJ1-2; the D is unclear. The germline CDR1 and CDR2 sequences are LNHDA and SQIVND (reference sequence). V lost 5 bases to trimming and J lost 8 bases, with 12 bases between them. This CDR3 is 12 amino acids long. DNA of the CDR3: TGTGCCAGTAGTCCCCACAGTAAGGGCTACACCTTC. It specifies CASSPHSKGYTF.

In this sample, this clone turned up many times. Because the CDR3's place on the DNA is in doubt, the DNA is left out and the CDR3 is given as listed by TCRdb. CDR3 residues: CATVAGFSKHYEQYF. J is TRBJ2-7 and V is TRBV2; TRBD1, the table's D call, lacks a check against the DNA. Germline V lookup: CDR1 SNHLY, CDR2 FYNNEI. The CDR3 spans 15 amino acids, including both terminal residues.

This clone is a singleton in its sample. The chain carries TRBV12-3 or TRBV12-4 and TRBJ2-5; no clear D. Trimming took 6 bases from V and 6 from J, leaving 14 bases between them. This CDR3 region has 13 residues. The CDR3 here is CASRTGSSKTQYF. The CDR3 DNA sequence: TGTGCCAGCAGAACCGGGTCGTCCAAGACCCAGTACTTC.

This rearrangement joins TRBV3-1 (or the pseudogene TRBV3-2) to TRBJ1-5, with D unclear. The ends were cut back, 1 base at V and 5 bases at J, with 9 bases in the middle. Germline V CDR1 and CDR2: LGHDT, YNNKEL (reference sequence). CDR3 length equals 14 residues. CDR3 nucleotide sequence: TGTGCCAGCAGCCAAGGCGGTCCGGATCAGCCCCAGCATTTT. This encodes CASSQGGPDQPQHF.

Comments on this clone: Other nucleotide sequences in the sample specify the same CDR3. This chain joins TRBV18 and TRBJ2-7; 7 nucleotides line up with TRBD1. The CDR3 extends over 15 amino acids. Germline V gives CDR1 KGHSH, CDR2 LQKENI. V lost 3 bases to trimming and J lost 0 bases; unmatched junction nucleotides: 5. The CDR3: CASSPSRDSSYEQYF. CDR3 in DNA: TGTGCCAGCTCACCGAGCCGGGACAGCTCCTACGAGCAGTACTTC. Supplemented by reference TRBV18 and TRBJ2-7, the full variable domain reads NAGVMQNPRHLVRRRGQEARLRCSPMKGHSHVYWYRQLPEEGLKFMVYLQKENIIDESGMPKERFSAEFPKEGPSILRIQQVVRGDSAAYFCASSPSRDSSYEQYFGPGTRLTVT.

The chain employs TRBV7-9 and TRBJ2-1, with 7 bases lining up with TRBD2. Germline trimming cut 2 bases from V and 2 bases from J; bases unmatched to any gene: 3. Germline CDR1 reads SEHNR; CDR2 reads FQNEAQ (reference sequence). This CDR3 is 15 amino acids long. The CDR3 protein is CASSLTGGPYNEQFF. CDR3 nucleotide sequence: TGTGCCAGCAGCTTAACGGGGGGACCCTACAATGAGCAGTTCTTC.

The genes are TRBV27 and TRBJ2-5; a possible D gene is TRBD2 (5 bases). Germline CDR1 is MNHEY and CDR2 is SMNVEV (reference sequence). Trimming took 3 bases from V and 4 from J, leaving 9 bases between them. The CDR3 extends over 13 amino acids. The CDR3 nucleotides read TGTGCCAGCAGTTTTAGCGCTGGAGAGACCCAGTACTTC. This encodes CASSFSAGETQYF.

The chain links TRBV12-3 or TRBV12-4 to TRBJ1-1; a weak D match, TRBD1 (5 bases). Deletions cut 4 bases from V and 4 bases from J, with 10 bases between. The CDR3 runs 13 residues. CDR3 region: CASSWSGGTEAFF. In DNA form, the CDR3 reads TGTGCCAGCAGTTGGTCGGGGGGCACTGAAGCTTTCTTT.

In nucleotides, the CDR3 is TGTGCCAGCAGTTCGGGTTTAGGAGAAAAACTGTTTTTT. This sequence encodes CASSSGLGEKLFF. The V and J genes are TRBV12-3 or TRBV12-4 and TRBJ1-4, with D unresolved. The CDR3 runs to 13 residues. Trimming took off 4 bases at V and 8 bases at J, with 11 bases between the two ends.

The chain combines TRBV10-3 with TRBJ1-6; D not certain. The ends were cut back, 5 bases at V and 7 bases at J, with 6 bases in the middle. Germline lookup yields CDR1 ENHRY and CDR2 SYGVKD. The CDR3 is made up of 12 amino acids. In nucleotides, the CDR3 is TGTGCCATCAGTACAGAGAATTCACCCCTCCACTTT. Translating it yields CAISTENSPLHF.

This clone was counted a few times. The chain joins TRBV15 to TRBJ2-5; unclear D gene. The CDR3 sequence is 13 residues long. Trimming pared 3 bases from V and 5 bases from J, leaving 10 bases between. CDR1 and CDR2 from the germline V gene are LNHNV and YYDKDF (reference sequence). This CDR3 is CATSSRAWETQYF. In nucleotides, the CDR3 is TGTGCCACCAGCAGCCGAGCTTGGGAGACCCAGTACTTC.

The V call is TRBV6-2 or TRBV6-3, the J call TRBJ2-7, with TRBD2 as a possible D gene (7 bases). The germline gives CDR1 MNHEY, CDR2 SVGEGT. The CDR3 is 12 amino acids. V lost 6 bases to trimming and J lost 6 bases, with 12 bases between them. The DNA of the CDR3 is TGTGCCAGCAGCTGGGGGGGGCGCGAGCAGTACTTC. Translation gives CASSWGGREQYF.

The CDR3 DNA sequence: TGTGCCAGCAGTCGGGGGACAGGGTCCGACGAGCAGTACTTC. Amino acids: CASSRGTGSDEQYF. This chain connects TRBV6-2 or TRBV6-3 to TRBJ2-7; the match to TRBD1 covers 9 bases. CDR1 and CDR2 (germline): MNHEY, SVGEGT. CDR3 length: 14 amino acids. J gave up 5 bases and V 5 bases, and 7 bases lay outside the gene matches.

This clone was seen ten or more times. The chain combines TRBV6-2 or TRBV6-3 with TRBJ2-1, with D possibly TRBD1 on 5 matching bases. CDR3 length: 14 residues. Germline CDR1 is MNHEY and CDR2 is SVGEGT. Trimming cost V 0 bases and J 8 bases, with 11 bases left between them. CDR3 sequence (DNA): TGTGCCAGCAGTTACTCGCAGGGTTGGGATGAGCAGTTCTTC. This translates into CASSYSQGWDEQFF.

The chain uses TRBV3-1 (or the pseudogene TRBV3-2) and TRBJ2-7; TRBD2 matches at 8 bases. After removal of 2 bases from V and 5 bases from J, the junction contained 8 bases not matched to a gene. Germline-derived CDR1 and CDR2 are LGHDT and YNNKEL (reference sequence). This CDR3 has 15 residues. The CDR3 protein is CASSQPGTRANEQYF. CDR3 DNA sequence: TGTGCCAGCAGCCAACCCGGGACTAGGGCTAACGAGCAGTACTTC.

V gene TRBV7-2 combines with J gene TRBJ2-2; 7 nucleotides line up with TRBD2. Per the germline V gene, CDR1 is SGHTA and CDR2 is FQGNSA. The junction had 7 bases not matched to a gene; V was cut back by 3 bases and J by 0 bases. The CDR3 is 17 amino acids. The CDR3 DNA reads TGTGCCAGCAGCTTTCAGCTAGCGGTAGCGAACACCGGGGAGCTGTTTTTT. It yields the protein CASSFQLAVANTGELFF. Complete variable domain (other parts from reference TRBV7-2 and TRBJ2-2): GAGVSQSPSNKVTEKGKDVELRCDPISGHTALYWYRQSLGQGLEFLIYFQGNSAPDKSGLPSDRFSAERTGGSVSTLTIQRTQQEDSAVYLCASSFQLAVANTGELFFGEGSRLTVL.